This T cell receptor (beta chain) was retrieved from a study of T cells in narcolepsy. Background on the study: Healthy controls were enrolled alongside patients with narcolepsy type 1 or type 2. Study-wide points: Healthy controls reportedly lacked the autoreactive clonotypes serially found in patients' blood.

Points on this clone: As yet, its antigen is unknown.

TCRdb's copy holds only in-frame clones and misses some; the assay was immunoSEQ multiplex PCR. The sample holds over 30,000 clones; approximately 80% are singletons and the top ten take roughly 1.3%. Trimming stripped 8 bases from V and 0 bases from J, with 8 bases between. The CDR3 runs 13 residues. CDR1 and CDR2 (germline): MDHEN, SYDVKM. The sequence was collected from a human donor with narcolepsy. Input material: CD45RA- memory CD4+ T cells from PBMCs. The chain carries TRBV28 and TRBJ2-1; unclear D gene. The CDR3 reads CASHQSSYNEQFF. CDR3 nucleotide sequence: TGTGCCAGCCACCAGAGCTCCTACAATGAGCAGTTCTTC.